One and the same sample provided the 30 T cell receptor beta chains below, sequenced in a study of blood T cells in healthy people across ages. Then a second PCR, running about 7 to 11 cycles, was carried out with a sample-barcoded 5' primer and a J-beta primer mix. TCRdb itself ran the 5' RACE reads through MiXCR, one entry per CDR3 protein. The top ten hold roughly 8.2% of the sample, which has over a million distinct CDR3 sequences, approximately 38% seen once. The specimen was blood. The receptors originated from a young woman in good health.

CDR3 sequence reads: CASTHGRGTGMYEQYF. The CDR3 coding sequence is TGTGCCAGCACCCATGGAAGGGGGACAGGGATGTACGAGCAGTACTTC. This chain links TRBV5-6 with TRBJ2-4; 9 bases are shared with TRBD1. Near its end, the DNA agrees better with TRBJ2-7, so the J call may be wrong. Per germline, CDR1 SGHDT and CDR2 YYEEEE. The CDR3 is made up of 16 amino acids.

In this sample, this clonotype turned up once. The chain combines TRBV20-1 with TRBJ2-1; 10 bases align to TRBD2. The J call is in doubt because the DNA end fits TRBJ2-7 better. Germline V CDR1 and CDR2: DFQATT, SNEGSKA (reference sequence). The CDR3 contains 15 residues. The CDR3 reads CSAPSLAGAYNEQYF. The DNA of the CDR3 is TGCAGTGCTCCTTCCCTAGCGGGGGCCTACAATGAGCAGTACTTC.

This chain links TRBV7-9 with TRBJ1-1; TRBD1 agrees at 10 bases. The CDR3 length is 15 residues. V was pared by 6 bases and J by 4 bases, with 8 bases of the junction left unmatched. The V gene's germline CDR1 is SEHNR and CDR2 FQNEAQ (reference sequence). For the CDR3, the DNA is TGTGCCAGCAGTCCCACGACAGGGGGCATCACTGAAGCTTTCTTT. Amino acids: CASSPTTGGITEAFF.

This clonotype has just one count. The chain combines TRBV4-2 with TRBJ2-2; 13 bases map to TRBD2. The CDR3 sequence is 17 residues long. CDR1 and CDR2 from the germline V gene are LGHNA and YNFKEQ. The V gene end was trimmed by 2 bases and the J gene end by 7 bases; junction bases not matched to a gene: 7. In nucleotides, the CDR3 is TGTGCCAGCAGCCAAAGGACTAGCGGGAGTTACAGCGGGGAGCTGTTTTTT. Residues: CASSQRTSGSYSGELFF.

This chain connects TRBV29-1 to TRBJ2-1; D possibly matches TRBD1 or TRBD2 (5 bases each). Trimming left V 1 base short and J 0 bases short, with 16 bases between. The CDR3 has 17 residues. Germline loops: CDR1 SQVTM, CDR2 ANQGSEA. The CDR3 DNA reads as TGCAGCGTTGAAGGGGGGTTGGGGTACATCTCCTACAATGAGCAGTTCTTC. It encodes CSVEGGLGYISYNEQFF.

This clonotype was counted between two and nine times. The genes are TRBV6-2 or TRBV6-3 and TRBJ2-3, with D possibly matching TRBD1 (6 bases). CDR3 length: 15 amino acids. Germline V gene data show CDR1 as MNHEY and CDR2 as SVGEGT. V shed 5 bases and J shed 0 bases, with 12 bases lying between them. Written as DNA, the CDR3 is TGTGCCAGCAGTAACCCCGGACAGAGCACAGATACGCAGTATTTT. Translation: CASSNPGQSTDTQYF.

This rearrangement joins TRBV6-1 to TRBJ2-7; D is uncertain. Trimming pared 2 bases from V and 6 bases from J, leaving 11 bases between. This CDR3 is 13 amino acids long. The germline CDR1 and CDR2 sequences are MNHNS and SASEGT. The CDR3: CASSESVWAEQYF. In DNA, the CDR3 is TGTGCCAGCAGTGAATCGGTCTGGGCCGAGCAGTACTTC.

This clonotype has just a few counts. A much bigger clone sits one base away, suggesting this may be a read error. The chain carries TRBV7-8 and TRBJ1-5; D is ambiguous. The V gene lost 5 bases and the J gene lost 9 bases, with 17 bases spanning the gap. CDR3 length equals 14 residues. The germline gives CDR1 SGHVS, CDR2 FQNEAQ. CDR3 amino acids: CASSVWRSAGPQHF. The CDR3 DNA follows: TGTGCCAGCAGCGTATGGAGGTCCGCAGGGCCCCAGCATTTT.

CDR3 loop: CASSQPGAQGLAGYEQYF. CDR3 bases: TGCGCCAGCAGCCAACCGGGGGCCCAGGGACTAGCGGGATACGAGCAGTACTTC. The chain links TRBV4-1 to TRBJ2-7; TRBD2 aligns across 13 bases. The CDR3 sequence is 18 residues long. J gave up 4 bases and V 2 bases, and 11 bases lay outside the gene matches. CDR1 and CDR2 (germline): MGHRA, YSYEKL.

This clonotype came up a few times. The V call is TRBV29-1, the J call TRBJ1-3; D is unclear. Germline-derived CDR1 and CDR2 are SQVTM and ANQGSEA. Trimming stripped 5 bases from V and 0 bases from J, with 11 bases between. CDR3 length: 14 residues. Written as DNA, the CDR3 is TGCAGCGTTAGATTAGGCCCCTCTGGAAACACCATATATTTT. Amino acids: CSVRLGPSGNTIYF.

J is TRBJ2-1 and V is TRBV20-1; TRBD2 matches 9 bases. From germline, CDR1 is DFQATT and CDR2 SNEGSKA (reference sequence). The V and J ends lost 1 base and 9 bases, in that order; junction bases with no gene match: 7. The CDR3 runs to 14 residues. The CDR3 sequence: CSARATLAGSEQFF. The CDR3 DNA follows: TGCAGTGCTAGAGCGACCCTAGCGGGGTCTGAGCAGTTCTTC.

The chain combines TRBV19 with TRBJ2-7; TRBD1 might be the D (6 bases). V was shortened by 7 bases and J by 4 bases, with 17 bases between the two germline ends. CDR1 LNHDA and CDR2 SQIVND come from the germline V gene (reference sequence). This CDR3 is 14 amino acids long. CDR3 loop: CASISDSRPYEQYF. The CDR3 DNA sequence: TGTGCCAGTATTTCGGACAGCCGCCCTTACGAGCAGTACTTC.

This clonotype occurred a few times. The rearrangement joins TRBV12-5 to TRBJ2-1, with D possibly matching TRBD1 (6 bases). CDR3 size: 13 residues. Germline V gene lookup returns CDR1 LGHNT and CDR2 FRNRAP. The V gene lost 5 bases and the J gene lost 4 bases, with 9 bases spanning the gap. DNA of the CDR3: TGTGCTAGTGGTGGTGGACAGTACAATGAGCAGTTCTTC. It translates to CASGGGQYNEQFF.

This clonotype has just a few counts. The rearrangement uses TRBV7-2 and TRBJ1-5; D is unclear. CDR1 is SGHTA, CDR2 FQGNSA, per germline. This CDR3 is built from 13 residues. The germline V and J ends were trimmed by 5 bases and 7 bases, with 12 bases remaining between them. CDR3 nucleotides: TGTGCCAGCAGCCTAAAGAGAGGCCAGCCCCAGCATTTT. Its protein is CASSLKRGQPQHF.

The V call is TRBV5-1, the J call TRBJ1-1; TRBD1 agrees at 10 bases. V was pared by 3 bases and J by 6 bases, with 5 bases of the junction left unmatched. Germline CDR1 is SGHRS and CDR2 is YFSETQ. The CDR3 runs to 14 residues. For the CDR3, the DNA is TGCGCCAGCAGCTGGACAGGGGGGGACCCTGAAGCTTTCTTT. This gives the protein CASSWTGGDPEAFF.

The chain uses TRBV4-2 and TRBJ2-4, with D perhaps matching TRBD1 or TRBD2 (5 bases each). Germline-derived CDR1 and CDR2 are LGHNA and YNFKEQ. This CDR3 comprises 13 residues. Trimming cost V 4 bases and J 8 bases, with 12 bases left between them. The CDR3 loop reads CASSPGLGDIQYF. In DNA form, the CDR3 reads TGTGCCAGCAGCCCCGGTCTGGGGGACATTCAGTACTTC.

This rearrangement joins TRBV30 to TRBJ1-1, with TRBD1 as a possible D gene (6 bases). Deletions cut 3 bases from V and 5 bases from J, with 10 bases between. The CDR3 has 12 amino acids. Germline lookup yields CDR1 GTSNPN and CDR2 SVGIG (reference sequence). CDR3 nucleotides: TGTGCCTGGAGCGTCGGACAGACTGAAGCTTTCTTT. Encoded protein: CAWSVGQTEAFF.

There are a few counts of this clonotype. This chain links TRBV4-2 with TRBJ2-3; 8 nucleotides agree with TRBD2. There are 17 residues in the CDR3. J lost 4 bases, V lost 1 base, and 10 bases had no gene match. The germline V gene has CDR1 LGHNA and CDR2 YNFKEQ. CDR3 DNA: TGTGCCAGCAGCCAAGTCTGGGGTAGCGGGGAGGCAGATACGCAGTATTTT. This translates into CASSQVWGSGEADTQYF.

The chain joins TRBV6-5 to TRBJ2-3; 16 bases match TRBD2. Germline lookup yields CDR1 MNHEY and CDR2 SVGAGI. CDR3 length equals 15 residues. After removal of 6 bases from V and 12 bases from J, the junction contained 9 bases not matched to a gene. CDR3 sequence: CASRRGLAGGNQQYF. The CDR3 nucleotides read TGTGCCAGCAGGAGGGGACTAGCGGGGGGGAATCAACAGTATTTT.

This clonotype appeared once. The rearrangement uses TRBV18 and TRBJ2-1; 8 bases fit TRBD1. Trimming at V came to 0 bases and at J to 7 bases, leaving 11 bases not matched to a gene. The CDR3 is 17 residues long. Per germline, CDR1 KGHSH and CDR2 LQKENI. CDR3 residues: CASSPPTGDRRKNEQFF. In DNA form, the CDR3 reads TGTGCCAGCTCACCACCTACAGGGGACAGGAGGAAGAATGAGCAGTTCTTC.

CDR3 coding DNA: TGCAGTGCTGGGAGGGACTACCTCGCCTACAATGAGCAGTTCTTC. This gives the protein CSAGRDYLAYNEQFF. V is TRBV20-1 and J is TRBJ2-1; 7 bases agree with TRBD2. Trimming cost V 5 bases and J 2 bases; bases outside gene matches: 9. Germline V gene data show CDR1 as DFQATT and CDR2 as SNEGSKA (reference sequence). The CDR3 length is 15 residues.

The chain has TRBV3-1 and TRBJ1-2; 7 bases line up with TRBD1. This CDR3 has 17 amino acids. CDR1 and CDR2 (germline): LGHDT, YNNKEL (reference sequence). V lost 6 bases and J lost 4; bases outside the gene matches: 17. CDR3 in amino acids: CASSLHRQGPLGYGYTF. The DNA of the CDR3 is TGTGCCAGCAGTCTCCACAGACAGGGCCCCCTTGGCTATGGCTACACCTTC.

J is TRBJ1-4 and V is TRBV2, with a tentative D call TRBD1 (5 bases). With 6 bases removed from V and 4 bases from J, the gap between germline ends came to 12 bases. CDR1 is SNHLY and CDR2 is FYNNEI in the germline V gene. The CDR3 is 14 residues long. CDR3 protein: CASRATELNEKLFF. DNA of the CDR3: TGTGCCAGCAGGGCGACAGAACTTAATGAAAAACTGTTTTTT.

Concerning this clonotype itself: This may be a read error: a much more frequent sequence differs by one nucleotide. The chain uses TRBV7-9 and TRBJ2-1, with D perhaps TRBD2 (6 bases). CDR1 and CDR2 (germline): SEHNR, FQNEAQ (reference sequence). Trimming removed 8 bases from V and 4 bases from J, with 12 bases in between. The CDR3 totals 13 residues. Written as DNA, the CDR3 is TGTGCCAGCGGCCCCGCGGGATACAATGAGCAGTTCTTC. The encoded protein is CASGPAGYNEQFF.

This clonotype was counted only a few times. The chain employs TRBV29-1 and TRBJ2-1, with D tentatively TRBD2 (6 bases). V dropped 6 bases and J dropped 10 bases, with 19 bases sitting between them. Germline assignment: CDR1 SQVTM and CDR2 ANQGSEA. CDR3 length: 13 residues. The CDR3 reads CSVPLAALREQFF. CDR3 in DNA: TGCAGCGTGCCACTAGCCGCCTTGAGGGAGCAGTTCTTC.

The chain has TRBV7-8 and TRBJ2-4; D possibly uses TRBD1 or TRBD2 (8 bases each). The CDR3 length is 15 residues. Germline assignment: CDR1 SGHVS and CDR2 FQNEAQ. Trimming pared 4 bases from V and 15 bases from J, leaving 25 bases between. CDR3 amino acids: CASSSSGGILADAYF. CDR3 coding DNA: TGTGCCAGCAGCTCCTCAGGGGGCATACTAGCGGACGCGTACTTC.

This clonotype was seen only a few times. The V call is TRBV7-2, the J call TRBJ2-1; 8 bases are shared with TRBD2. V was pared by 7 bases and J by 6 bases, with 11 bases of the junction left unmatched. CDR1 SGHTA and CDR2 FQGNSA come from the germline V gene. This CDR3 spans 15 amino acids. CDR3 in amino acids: CASKIGGGPLNEQFF. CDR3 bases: TGTGCCAGCAAGATTGGCGGGGGGCCCCTCAATGAGCAGTTCTTC.

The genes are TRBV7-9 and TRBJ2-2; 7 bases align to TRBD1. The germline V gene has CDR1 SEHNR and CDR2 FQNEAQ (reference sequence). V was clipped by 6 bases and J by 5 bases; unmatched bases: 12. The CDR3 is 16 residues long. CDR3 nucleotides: TGTGCCAGCAGGGCGAAGGGGGCCGTCGGGACCGGGGAGCTGTTTTTT. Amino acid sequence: CASRAKGAVGTGELFF. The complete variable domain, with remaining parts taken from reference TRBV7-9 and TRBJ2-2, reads DTGVSQNPRHKITKRGQNVTFRCDPISEHNRLYWYRQTLGQGPEFLTYFQNEAQLEKSRLLSDRFSAERPKGSFSTLEIQRTEQGDSAMYLCASRAKGAVGTGELFFGEGSRLTVL.

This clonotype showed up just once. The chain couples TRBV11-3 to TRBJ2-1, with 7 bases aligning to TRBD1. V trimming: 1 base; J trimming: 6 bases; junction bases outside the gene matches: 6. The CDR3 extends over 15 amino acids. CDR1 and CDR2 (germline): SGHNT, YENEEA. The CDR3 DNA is TGTGCCAGCAGCTTAGGGGGACAGATGACCAATGAGCAGTTCTTC. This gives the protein CASSLGGQMTNEQFF.

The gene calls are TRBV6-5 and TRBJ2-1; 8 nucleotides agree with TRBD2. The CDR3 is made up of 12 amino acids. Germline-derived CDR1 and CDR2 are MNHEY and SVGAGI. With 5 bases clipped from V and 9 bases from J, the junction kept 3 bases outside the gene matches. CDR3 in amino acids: CASSTGGSEQFF. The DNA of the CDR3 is TGTGCCAGCAGTACGGGGGGGAGTGAGCAGTTCTTC.